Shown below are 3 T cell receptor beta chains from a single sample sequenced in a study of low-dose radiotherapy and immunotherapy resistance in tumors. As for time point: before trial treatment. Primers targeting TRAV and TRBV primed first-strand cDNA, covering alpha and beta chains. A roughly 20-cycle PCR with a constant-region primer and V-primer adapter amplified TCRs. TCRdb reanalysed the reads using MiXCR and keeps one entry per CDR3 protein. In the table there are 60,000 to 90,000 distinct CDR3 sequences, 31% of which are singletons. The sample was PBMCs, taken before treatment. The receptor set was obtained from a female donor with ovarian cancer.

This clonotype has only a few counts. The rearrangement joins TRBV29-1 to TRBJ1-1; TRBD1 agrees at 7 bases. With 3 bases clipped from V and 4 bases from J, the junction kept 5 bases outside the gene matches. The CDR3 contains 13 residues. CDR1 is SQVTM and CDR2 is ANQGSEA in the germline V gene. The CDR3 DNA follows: TGCAGCGTTGATGAGGCAGGGGGCACTGAAGCTTTCTTT. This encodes CSVDEAGGTEAFF.

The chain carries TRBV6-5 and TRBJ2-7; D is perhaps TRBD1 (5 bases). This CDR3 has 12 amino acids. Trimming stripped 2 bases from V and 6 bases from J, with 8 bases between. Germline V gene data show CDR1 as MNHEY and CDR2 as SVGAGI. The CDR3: CASSYKDSEQYF. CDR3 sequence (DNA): TGTGCCAGCAGTTACAAAGACAGCGAGCAGTACTTC.

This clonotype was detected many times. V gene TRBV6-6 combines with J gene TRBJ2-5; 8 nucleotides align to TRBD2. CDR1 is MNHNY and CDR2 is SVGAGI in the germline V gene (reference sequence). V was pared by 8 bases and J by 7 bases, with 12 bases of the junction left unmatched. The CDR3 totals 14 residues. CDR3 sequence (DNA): TGTGCCAGCCGGACCCCCGGGAGGGGGGGGACCCAGTACTTC. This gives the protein CASRTPGRGGTQYF.